This TCR beta chain was identified in a study of blood T cell repertoires in COVID-19. Categorization into cohorts depended on clinical history that participants reported. Trimming removed 3 bases from V and 4 bases from J, with 15 bases in between. Germline V gene sequence: CDR1 MGHRA, CDR2 YSYEKL. CDR3 length: 15 residues. Original data processing: Using reference gene primer amplification, nucleated cell counts were estimated. Profiled with immunoSEQ multiplex PCR; TCRdb holds only in-frame clones, not every one. From that table come the V and J calls and clone size; the DNA was used to work out D and trimming. The repertoire consists of 190,000 or so clones, with 90% occurring once and the leading ten covering about 1.3%.

The sample comprised PBMCs or T cells enriched from blood (not recorded which). The receptor was derived from a man aged 25-40 years who had recovered from COVID-19. The chain uses TRBV4-1 and TRBJ1-1; D possibly corresponds to TRBD1 (5 bases). CDR3 nucleotides: TGCGCCAGCAGCCAGGTACATCAGGGTCTCACTGAAGCTTTCTTT. Protein sequence: CASSQVHQGLTEAFF.